Following are 10 T cell receptor beta chains from one sample sequenced in a study of tumor-infiltrating lymphocytes in primary liver carcinoma. RNA was extracted from whole blood without cell sorting, alongside germline DNA. TCR beta cDNA was made from approximately 500 ng total RNA with a constant-region primer. Modified slightly, ARM-PCR produced TCR beta libraries over three nested multiplex PCR rounds. The first two PCR rounds, nine to ten cycles each, used TRBV1-TRBV30 forward primers and a C-beta reverse primer. One entry per CDR3 protein results from TCRdb running MiXCR on the multiplex PCR reads. The repertoire consists of 300,000 to 400,000 distinct CDR3 sequences, with approximately 64% occurring once and the leading ten covering 5.5% to 7%. Sequenced: peripheral blood. The receptor source for this set is a man between 35 and 55 years old with primary liver carcinoma and hepatitis B virus infection.

The chain is built from TRBV29-1 and TRBJ2-6; D not certain. The CDR3 consists of 12 residues. V lost 6 bases and J 8 bases, leaving 11 bases between the germline ends. Germline CDR1 SQVTM, CDR2 ANQGSEA. CDR3 sequence: CSVAVSTNVLTF. The DNA for the CDR3 is TGCAGCGTCGCCGTGAGTACCAACGTCCTGACTTTC. Variable domain in full (rest from reference TRBV29-1 and TRBJ2-6): SAVISQKPSRDICQRGTSLTIQCQVDSQVTMMFWYRQQPGQSLTLIATANQGSEATYESGFVIDKFPISRPNLTFSTLTVSNMSPEDSSIYLCSVAVSTNVLTFGAGSRLTVL.

This clonotype was seen a handful of times. One base away lies a much larger clone, so this may be a sequencing read error. The rearrangement links TRBV12-3 or TRBV12-4 to TRBJ2-7, with D possibly TRBD2 on 5 matching bases. V lost 6 bases and J lost 2, with 17 bases in between. This CDR3 has 15 residues. The CDR3 DNA reads TGTGCCAGCAGCCCAAGTAGCGCCACCCCCTACGAGCAGTACTTC. Translation gives CASSPSSATPYEQYF.

This clonotype was seen at least ten times. The chain recombines TRBV5-1 with TRBJ1-1; D is perhaps TRBD1 (6 bases). Germline V gene lookup returns CDR1 SGHRS and CDR2 YFSETQ. The CDR3 loop spans 14 amino acids. Trimming cost V 3 bases and J 5 bases, with 14 bases left between them. CDR3 sequence: CASSSGTSETEAFF. CDR3 nucleotide sequence: TGCGCCAGCAGCTCCGGGACATCCGAGACTGAAGCTTTCTTT.

A word on this clonotype: An end of the junction does not agree with germline; a read error may underlie this. The J gene is TRBJ1-4, the V gene TRBV11-2; unclear D gene. This CDR3 has 14 amino acids. Germline V gene lookup returns CDR1 SGHAT and CDR2 FQNNGV. In DNA, the CDR3 is TGTGCCAGCAGCTTACACTCAACTAATCAAAAACTTTTTTTT. Translation: CASSLHSTNQKLFF.

The chain is built from TRBV7-3 and TRBJ1-3; D not resolved. The CDR3 covers 15 residues. Germline assignment: CDR1 SGHTA and CDR2 FQGTGA. Between the trimmed V and J ends, which lost 5 bases and 4 bases, there was a span of 15 bases. For the CDR3, the DNA is TGTGCCAGCAGCCAAGAACCGGGGTTCGGAAACACCATATATTTT. Protein sequence: CASSQEPGFGNTIYF. Full variable domain (outside the CDR3, taken from reference TRBV7-3 and TRBJ1-3): GAGVSQTPSNKVTEKGKYVELRCDPISGHTALYWYRQSLGQGPEFLIYFQGTGAADDSGLPNDRFFAVRPEGSVSTLKIQRTERGDSAVYLCASSQEPGFGNTIYFGEGSWLTVV.

The table lists this clonotype with a count of one. The rearrangement joins TRBV11-2 to TRBJ2-7, with D possibly TRBD2 on 5 matching bases. V was shortened by 2 bases and J by 3 bases, with 8 bases between the two germline ends. Germline assignment: CDR1 SGHAT and CDR2 FQNNGV. The CDR3 runs to 13 residues. CDR3 coding DNA: TGTGCCAGCAGCTTAATAGGGAGCTACGAGCAGTACTTC. Encoded protein: CASSLIGSYEQYF.

With respect to this clonotype: The conserved final phenylalanine or tryptophan is absent from the CDR3, which likely points to a read error. It is unclear where the CDR3 begins or ends on the DNA, so no DNA is shown, and the CDR3 is as TCRdb lists it. The chain carries TRBV29-1 and TRBJ2-7; the D call of TRBD1 is as the table states it, not checked on the DNA. Germline V gives CDR1 SQVTM, CDR2 ANQGSEA. The CDR3 numbers 12 amino acids, ends counted. This chain's CDR3 is CSVGGQWGEQCL.

This clonotype was counted a single time. An end of the junction differs from the germline gene, which may be a read error. The chain links TRBV28 to TRBJ2-2; perhaps TRBD2 as D (5 bases). Germline V gene data show CDR1 as MDHEN and CDR2 as SYDVKM. The CDR3 is 11 residues long. CDR3 loop: CAILSTGERFF. The DNA for the CDR3 is TGTGCCATACTATCGACCGGGGAGCGGTTTTTT.

The genes are TRBV10-2 and TRBJ2-2, with a tentative D call TRBD1 (5 bases). The V gene lost 7 bases and the J gene lost 1 base, with 10 bases spanning the gap. The CDR3 length is 14 residues. In germline, CDR1 is WSHSY, CDR2 SAAADI. The CDR3: CASIGHKNTGELFF. The CDR3 DNA reads TGCGCCAGCATCGGACACAAGAACACCGGGGAGCTGTTTTTT.

As for this clonotype: The junction departs from germline at one end; a sequencing error may be responsible. The chain employs TRBV11-2 and TRBJ1-1, with D perhaps matching TRBD1 (5 bases). CDR3 length: 14 residues. CDR1 is SGHAT and CDR2 is FQNNGV in the germline V gene. The CDR3 DNA reads TGTGCCAGCAGGGACATAAAGGGGAACGCTGAAGCTTTCTTT. It encodes CASRDIKGNAEAFF.